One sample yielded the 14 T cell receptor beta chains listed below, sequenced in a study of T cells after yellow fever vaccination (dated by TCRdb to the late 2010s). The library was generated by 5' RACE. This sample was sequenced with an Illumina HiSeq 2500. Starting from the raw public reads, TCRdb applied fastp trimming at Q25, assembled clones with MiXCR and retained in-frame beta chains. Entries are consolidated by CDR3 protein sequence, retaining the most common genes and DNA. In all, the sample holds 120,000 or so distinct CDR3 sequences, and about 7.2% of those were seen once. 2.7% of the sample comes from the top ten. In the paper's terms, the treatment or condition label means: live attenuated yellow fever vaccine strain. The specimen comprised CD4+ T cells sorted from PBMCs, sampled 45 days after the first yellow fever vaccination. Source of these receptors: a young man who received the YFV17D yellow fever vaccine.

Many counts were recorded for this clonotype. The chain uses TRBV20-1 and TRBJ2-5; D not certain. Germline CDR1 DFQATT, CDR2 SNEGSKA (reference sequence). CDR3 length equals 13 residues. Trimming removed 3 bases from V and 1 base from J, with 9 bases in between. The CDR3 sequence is CSASHKSQETQYF. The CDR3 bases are TGCAGTGCTAGTCACAAATCCCAAGAGACCCAGTACTTC.

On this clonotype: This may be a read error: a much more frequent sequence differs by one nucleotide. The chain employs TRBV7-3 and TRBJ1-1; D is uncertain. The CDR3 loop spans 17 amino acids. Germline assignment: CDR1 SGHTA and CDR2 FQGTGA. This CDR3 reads CAISTRPLGPQNTEAFF. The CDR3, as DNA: TGTGCCATCAGCACCCGCCCCCTTGGACCCCAGAACACTGAAGCTTTCTTT.

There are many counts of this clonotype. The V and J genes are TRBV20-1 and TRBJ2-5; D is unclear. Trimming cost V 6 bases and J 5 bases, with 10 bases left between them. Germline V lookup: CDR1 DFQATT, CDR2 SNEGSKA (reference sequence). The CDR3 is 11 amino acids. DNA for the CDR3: TGCAGTGCGGAAGCGACGGAGACCCAGTACTTC. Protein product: CSAEATETQYF.

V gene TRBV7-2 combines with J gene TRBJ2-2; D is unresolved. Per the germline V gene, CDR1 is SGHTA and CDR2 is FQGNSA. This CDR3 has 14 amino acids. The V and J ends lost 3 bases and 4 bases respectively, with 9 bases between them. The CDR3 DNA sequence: TGTGCCAGCAGCTTCCGGGCCCGCACCGGGGAGCTGTTTTTT. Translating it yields CASSFRARTGELFF.

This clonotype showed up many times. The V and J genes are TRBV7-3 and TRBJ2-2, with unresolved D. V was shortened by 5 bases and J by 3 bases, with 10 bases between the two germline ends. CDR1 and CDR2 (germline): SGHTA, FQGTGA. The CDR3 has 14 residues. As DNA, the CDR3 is TGTGCCAGCAGCCGAGACCGAGACACCGGGGAGCTGTTTTTT. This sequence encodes CASSRDRDTGELFF.

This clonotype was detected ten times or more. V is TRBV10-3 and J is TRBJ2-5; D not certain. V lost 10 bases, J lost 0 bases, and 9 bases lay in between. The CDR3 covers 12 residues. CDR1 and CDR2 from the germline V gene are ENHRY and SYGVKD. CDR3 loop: CATRTDQETQYF. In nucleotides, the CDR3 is TGTGCCACGCGGACGGACCAAGAGACCCAGTACTTC.

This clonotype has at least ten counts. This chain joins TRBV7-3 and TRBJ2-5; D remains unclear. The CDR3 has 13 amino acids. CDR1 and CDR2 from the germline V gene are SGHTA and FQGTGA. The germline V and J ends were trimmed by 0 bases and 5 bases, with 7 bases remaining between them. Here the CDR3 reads CASSLTPTETQYF. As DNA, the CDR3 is TGTGCCAGCAGCTTAACCCCCACGGAGACCCAGTACTTC.

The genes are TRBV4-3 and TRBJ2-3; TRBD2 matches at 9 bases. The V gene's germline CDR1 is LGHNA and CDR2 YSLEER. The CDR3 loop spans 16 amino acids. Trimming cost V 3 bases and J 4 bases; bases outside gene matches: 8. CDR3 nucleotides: TGCGCCAGCAGCCAGGATGGGCGGGGGGGCCCAGATACGCAGTATTTT. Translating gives CASSQDGRGGPDTQYF.

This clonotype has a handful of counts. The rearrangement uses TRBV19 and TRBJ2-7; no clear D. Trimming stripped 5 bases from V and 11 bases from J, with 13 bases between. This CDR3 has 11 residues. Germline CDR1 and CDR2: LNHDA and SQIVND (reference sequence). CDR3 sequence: CASSSPLNKYF. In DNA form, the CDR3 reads TGTGCCAGTAGTTCGCCGCTAAACAAGTACTTC.

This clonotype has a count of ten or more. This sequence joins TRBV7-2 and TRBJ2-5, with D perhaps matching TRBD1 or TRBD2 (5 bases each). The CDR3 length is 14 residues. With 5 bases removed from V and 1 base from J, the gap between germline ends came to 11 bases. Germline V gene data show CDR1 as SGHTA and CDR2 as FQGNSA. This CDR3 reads CASSTGTSQETQYF. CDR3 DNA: TGTGCCAGCAGCACCGGGACCTCCCAAGAGACCCAGTACTTC.

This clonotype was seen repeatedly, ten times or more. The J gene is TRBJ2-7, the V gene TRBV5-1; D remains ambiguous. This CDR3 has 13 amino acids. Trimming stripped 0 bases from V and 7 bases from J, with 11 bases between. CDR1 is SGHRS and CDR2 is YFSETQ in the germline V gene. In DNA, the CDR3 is TGCGCCAGCAGCTTGGACCCGGATGGGGAGCAGTACTTC. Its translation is CASSLDPDGEQYF.

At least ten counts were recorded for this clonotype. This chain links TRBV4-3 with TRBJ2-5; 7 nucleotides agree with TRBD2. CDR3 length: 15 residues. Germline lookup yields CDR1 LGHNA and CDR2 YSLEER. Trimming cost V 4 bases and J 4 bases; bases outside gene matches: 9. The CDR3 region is CASSREGRGSETQYF. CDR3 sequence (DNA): TGCGCCAGCAGCCGGGAGGGTCGGGGGTCAGAGACCCAGTACTTC.

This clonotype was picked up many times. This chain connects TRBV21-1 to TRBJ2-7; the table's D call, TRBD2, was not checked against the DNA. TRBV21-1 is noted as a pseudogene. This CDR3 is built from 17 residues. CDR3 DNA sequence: TGTGCCAGCAGCAAAGAGGGCAGACTCTTGAGCTCCTACGAGCAGTACGTC. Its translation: CASSKEGRLLSSYEQYV.

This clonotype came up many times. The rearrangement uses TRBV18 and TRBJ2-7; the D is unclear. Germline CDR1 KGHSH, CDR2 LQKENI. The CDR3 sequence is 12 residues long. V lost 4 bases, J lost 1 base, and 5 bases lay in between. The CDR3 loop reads CASSRESYEQYF. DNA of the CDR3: TGTGCCAGCTCACGCGAATCCTACGAGCAGTACTTC.